These 32 T cell receptor beta chains originate from one sample sequenced in a study of cytomegalovirus exposure and HLA in healthy donors. PCR involved 60 Vbeta and 13 Jbeta primers. TCRdb's table, derived via immunoSEQ multiplex PCR, lists solely in-frame clones and lacks some. The sample includes about 140,000 clones, nearly 90% of them seen just once. The sample comprised PBMCs. The receptors were gathered from a woman between 40 and 50 years old in good health and CMV-seronegative.

This chain joins TRBV9 and TRBJ2-7; 10 bases are shared with TRBD2. In germline, CDR1 is SGDLS, CDR2 YYNGEE. The CDR3 covers 16 residues. V gave up 2 bases and J gave up 3 bases; unmatched junction bases: 8. This chain's CDR3 is CASSVAGTSAFYEQYF. The DNA of the CDR3 is TGTGCCAGCAGCGTCGCCGGGACTAGCGCTTTCTACGAGCAGTACTTC.

The table lists this clone with a few counts. V and J are TRBV6-1 and TRBJ1-2, with 8 bases fitting TRBD1. Unmatched junction bases numbered 5, after V lost 4 bases and J lost 7 bases. The length of the CDR3 is 13 residues. Germline V gene data show CDR1 as MNHNS and CDR2 as SASEGT. The CDR3 DNA reads as TGTGCCAGCAGTGGACAGGGGTCAGGTGGCTACACCTTC. This codes for CASSGQGSGGYTF.

This chain links TRBV6-5 with TRBJ1-4, with TRBD1 as a possible D gene (5 bases). The CDR3 has 13 residues. Germline V gives CDR1 MNHEY, CDR2 SVGAGI. Trimming left V 11 bases short and J 4 bases short, with 14 bases between. The CDR3 loop reads CAAGGTDNEKLFF. The CDR3 DNA sequence: TGTGCCGCCGGGGGGACGGATAATGAAAAACTGTTTTTT.

This clone has a single count. This chain links TRBV30 with TRBJ2-7; TRBD1 aligns across 8 bases. The germline V gene has CDR1 GTSNPN and CDR2 SVGIG (reference sequence). J was trimmed by 3 bases and V by 5 bases; bases with no gene match: 6. The CDR3 runs to 13 residues. CDR3 residues: CAWGQGIGYEQYF. The CDR3 DNA is TGTGCCTGGGGACAGGGAATCGGCTACGAGCAGTACTTC.

The chain links TRBV10-3 to TRBJ2-1; 7 bases agree with TRBD1. CDR1 is ENHRY and CDR2 is SYGVKD in the germline V gene. The CDR3 totals 12 residues. J lost 9 bases, V lost 5 bases, and 4 bases had no gene match. The CDR3 spells CAISQGDREQFF. The CDR3 coding sequence is TGTGCCATCAGTCAGGGGGATCGTGAGCAGTTCTTC.

This chain connects TRBV11-2 to TRBJ2-7, with 8 nucleotides matching TRBD2. Germline V gene lookup returns CDR1 SGHAT and CDR2 FQNNGV. After removal of 5 bases from V and 7 bases from J, the junction contained 13 bases not matched to a gene. This CDR3 region has 15 residues. The CDR3 reads CASSPGASGPREQYF. As DNA, the CDR3 is TGTGCCAGCAGCCCTGGGGCTAGCGGGCCTAGGGAGCAGTACTTC.

This rearrangement joins TRBV5-6 to TRBJ1-3; 7 bases are a match to TRBD1. V was clipped by 4 bases and J by 0 bases; unmatched bases: 10. Germline-derived CDR1 and CDR2 are SGHDT and YYEEEE. The CDR3 consists of 17 residues. In nucleotides, the CDR3 is TGTGCCAGCAGCCACCCGGGACAGAGCCTCTCTGGAAACACCATATATTTT. Residues: CASSHPGQSLSGNTIYF.

The V call is TRBV4-3, the J call TRBJ2-1; maybe TRBD1 (5 bases). The V end lost 0 bases, the J end lost 2 bases, and 17 bases lay between the germline ends. This CDR3 has 18 amino acids. In germline, CDR1 is LGHNA, CDR2 YSLEER. CDR3 in amino acids: CASSQDFGPGLPYNEQFF. The CDR3 nucleotides are TGCGCCAGCAGCCAAGACTTTGGGCCAGGGCTTCCCTACAATGAGCAGTTCTTC.

The chain joins TRBV7-9 to TRBJ2-5, with 8 bases lining up with TRBD1. The CDR3 covers 15 residues. Trimming removed 5 bases from V and 2 bases from J; junction bases left unmatched: 7. The germline gives CDR1 SEHNR, CDR2 FQNEAQ (reference sequence). In DNA, the CDR3 is TGTGCCAGCAGCCAATTAACAGGGGGACAAGAGACCCAGTACTTC. Its protein is CASSQLTGGQETQYF.

CDR3 amino acids: CASSTGTRASEQYF. DNA for the CDR3: TGCGCCAGCAGCACCGGGACACGGGCATCCGAGCAGTACTTC. The chain combines TRBV5-1 with TRBJ2-7; possible D gene TRBD1, 6 bases. The CDR3 covers 14 residues. Germline values: CDR1 SGHRS, CDR2 YFSETQ. Trimming removed 4 bases from V and 6 bases from J, with 17 bases in between.

The rearrangement links TRBV11-2 to TRBJ2-2; 9 nucleotides align to TRBD1. Germline V gene sequence: CDR1 SGHAT, CDR2 FQNNGV. The CDR3 sequence is 14 residues long. Trimming removed 5 bases from V and 6 bases from J; junction bases left unmatched: 4. The CDR3 here is CASSRTGAPGELFF. The CDR3 coding sequence is TGTGCCAGCAGCAGGACAGGGGCCCCCGGGGAGCTGTTTTTT.

Here the CDR3 DNA reads TGTGCCAGCAGCTCACCATCGGGGGGCTGGGAGACCCAGTACTTC. This translates into CASSSPSGGWETQYF. The chain combines TRBV11-2 with TRBJ2-5; tentatively, D is TRBD2 (7 bases). This CDR3 comprises 15 residues. CDR1 SGHAT and CDR2 FQNNGV come from the germline V gene. V shed 4 bases and J shed 5 bases, with 17 bases lying between them.

This chain joins TRBV28 and TRBJ1-2; no reliable D call. Germline CDR1 reads MDHEN; CDR2 reads SYDVKM. The CDR3 has 15 amino acids. Trimming took 6 bases from V and 2 from J, leaving 16 bases between them. The CDR3, as DNA: TGTGCCAGCAGCTCCCCTAGAGAGTTGAACTATGGCTACACCTTC. Amino acids: CASSSPRELNYGYTF.

The gene calls are TRBV7-9 and TRBJ2-1; 14 bases fit TRBD2. Germline V CDR1 and CDR2: SEHNR, FQNEAQ (reference sequence). The V segment lost 5 bases and the J segment 4 bases; nucleotides outside the gene matches: 4. This CDR3 contains 16 residues. The CDR3 protein is CASSPGTSGSYNEQFF. The CDR3 region has the DNA TGTGCCAGCAGCCCCGGGACTAGCGGGAGTTACAATGAGCAGTTCTTC.

The V gene is TRBV11-3, the J gene TRBJ2-5; D is ambiguous. Germline V gene lookup returns CDR1 SGHNT and CDR2 YENEEA. The CDR3 totals 12 residues. V lost 5 bases and J 3 bases, leaving 7 bases between the germline ends. CDR3 region: CASSHIEETQYF. As DNA, the CDR3 is TGTGCCAGCAGCCACATCGAAGAGACCCAGTACTTC.

This sequence joins TRBV19 and TRBJ2-2; no firm D call. The CDR3 is 15 amino acids. Germline V gives CDR1 LNHDA, CDR2 SQIVND (reference sequence). Trimming shortened V by 1 base and J by 4 bases, and 10 bases separated the two germline ends. Here the CDR3 reads CASSIAQRGTGELFF. The CDR3 bases are TGTGCCAGTAGTATAGCGCAGCGCGGCACCGGGGAGCTGTTTTTT.

This chain links TRBV30 with TRBJ2-5, with D possibly matching TRBD1 (6 bases). The CDR3 runs to 14 residues. The germline gives CDR1 GTSNPN, CDR2 SVGIG (reference sequence). Trimming took off 0 bases at V and 4 bases at J, with 12 bases between the two ends. Here the CDR3 reads CAWSVSGAGETQYF. For the CDR3, the DNA is TGTGCCTGGAGTGTTTCAGGGGCGGGAGAGACCCAGTACTTC.

The V gene is TRBV4-1, the J gene TRBJ2-7; a weak D match, TRBD1 (6 bases). Germline V CDR1 and CDR2: MGHRA, YSYEKL. Trimming stripped 0 bases from V and 3 bases from J, with 12 bases between. CDR3 length equals 15 residues. CDR3 residues: CASSQESRGGYEQYF. DNA of the CDR3: TGCGCCAGCAGCCAAGAATCCAGGGGCGGCTACGAGCAGTACTTC.

This clone showed up just once. The chain is built from TRBV18 and TRBJ1-2, with D perhaps matching TRBD1 (5 bases). Germline-derived CDR1 and CDR2 are KGHSH and LQKENI. V was pared by 2 bases and J by 3 bases, with 7 bases between. The CDR3 is 13 residues long. The CDR3 DNA is TGTGCCAGCTCACCAGACAGAGACTATGGCTACACCTTC. The encoded protein is CASSPDRDYGYTF.

The chain employs TRBV6-5 and TRBJ2-7, with 10 bases lining up with TRBD2. V was pared by 8 bases and J by 2 bases, with 6 bases of the junction left unmatched. This CDR3 has 14 amino acids. In germline, CDR1 is MNHEY, CDR2 SVGAGI. Here the CDR3 DNA reads TGTGCCAGCGGCAGCGGGAGGGCGGCCTACGAGCAGTACTTC. Encoded protein: CASGSGRAAYEQYF.

This chain connects TRBV19 to TRBJ2-7; 12 positions match TRBD2. The CDR3 runs to 14 residues. J lost 1 base, V lost 8 bases, and 3 bases had no gene match. CDR1 and CDR2 (germline): LNHDA, SQIVND (reference sequence). The CDR3 bases are TGTGCCAGTTCCCTAGCGGGAGGGTCCTACGAGCAGTACTTC. It is translated as CASSLAGGSYEQYF.

The V and J genes are TRBV2 and TRBJ2-7, with unresolved D. This CDR3 region has 14 residues. Trimming cost V 6 bases and J 4 bases, with 16 bases left between them. Germline V lookup: CDR1 SNHLY, CDR2 FYNNEI. The CDR3 is CASSRAPGSYEQYF. The DNA of the CDR3 is TGTGCCAGCAGCAGAGCCCCCGGGTCATACGAGCAGTACTTC.

The chain carries TRBV7-2 and TRBJ2-1; 11 bases agree with TRBD2. CDR1 is SGHTA and CDR2 is FQGNSA in the germline V gene. The J segment lost 5 bases and the V segment lost 4 bases, leaving 10 bases of the junction unmatched. The CDR3 covers 17 residues. The CDR3 coding sequence is TGTGCCAGCAGCTCCACGGCCGGGACTAGCGGCCACAATGAGCAGTTCTTC. Translating gives CASSSTAGTSGHNEQFF.

The rearrangement joins TRBV2 to TRBJ1-5; 9 bases line up with TRBD1. The CDR3 is made up of 20 amino acids. The V and J ends lost 6 bases and 4 bases, in that order; junction bases with no gene match: 22. Looked up from germline, CDR1 is SNHLY and CDR2 is FYNNEI. The CDR3 DNA reads TGTGCCAGCAGGTTGGGGGTGGGGATTACAGGGGGCTTGGGGAATCAGCCCCAGCATTTT. Its translation: CASRLGVGITGGLGNQPQHF.

The CDR3 region is CASSRMGQGEQTQYF. CDR3 DNA sequence: TGTGCCAGCAGCAGGATGGGACAGGGTGAACAGACCCAGTACTTC. The chain uses TRBV7-9 and TRBJ2-5; TRBD1 matches at 9 bases. CDR1 is SEHNR, CDR2 FQNEAQ, per germline (reference sequence). The CDR3 loop spans 15 amino acids. V lost 5 bases, J lost 6 bases, and 10 bases stayed unmatched.

A single count supports this clone. The chain recombines TRBV1 with TRBJ2-3; the DNA was not used to check the table's D call, TRBD1. TRBV1 is a pseudogene locus. This CDR3 is 15 amino acids long. CDR3 protein: CTSDGTGAYTDTQYF. The CDR3 DNA follows: TGCACCAGCGACGGGACAGGGGCATACACAGATACGCAGTATTTT.

This clone was found once. The rearrangement links TRBV5-4 to TRBJ1-2; 9 bases are shared with TRBD1. The CDR3 extends over 16 amino acids. V lost 3 bases, J lost 3 bases, and 9 bases stayed unmatched. Germline V gives CDR1 SGHNT, CDR2 YYREEE (reference sequence). CDR3 in amino acids: CASSSGRDRVHYGYTF. The DNA for the CDR3 is TGTGCCAGCAGCTCCGGCCGGGACAGGGTTCACTATGGCTACACCTTC.

This chain links TRBV5-1 with TRBJ1-1; 10 bases match TRBD1. Germline CDR1 SGHRS, CDR2 YFSETQ. After removal of 7 bases from V and 6 bases from J, the junction contained 9 bases not matched to a gene. This CDR3 region has 14 residues. The CDR3 bases are TGCGCCAGCCGGGTCGGGACAGGGGATGCTGAAGCTTTCTTT. It translates to CASRVGTGDAEAFF.

The CDR3 DNA follows: TGTGCCAGCAGAACTAATGAGGATACGCAGTATTTT. Translation gives CASRTNEDTQYF. J is TRBJ2-3 and V is TRBV6-6; no definite D call. V shed 6 bases and J shed 6 bases, with 10 bases lying between them. Germline-derived CDR1 and CDR2 are MNHNY and SVGAGI (reference sequence). CDR3 length equals 12 residues.

V gene TRBV4-1 combines with J gene TRBJ2-7, with 9 bases that match TRBD2. CDR1 is MGHRA, CDR2 YSYEKL, per germline. This CDR3 contains 18 residues. V lost 1 base to trimming and J lost 3 bases; unmatched junction nucleotides: 13. CDR3 residues: CASSQVGGLAGNLYEQYF. Written as DNA, the CDR3 is TGCGCCAGCAGCCAAGTAGGCGGCCTAGCGGGGAACCTCTACGAGCAGTACTTC.

CDR3 in amino acids: CAWSDSGLAGYNEQFF. For the CDR3, the DNA is TGTGCCTGGAGTGACAGCGGACTAGCAGGCTACAATGAGCAGTTCTTC. This sequence joins TRBV30 and TRBJ2-1; the match to TRBD2 covers 8 bases. CDR3 length: 16 amino acids. V shed 1 base, J shed 3 bases, and the junction held 8 bases outside the gene matches. Germline-derived CDR1 and CDR2 are GTSNPN and SVGIG (reference sequence).

The chain carries TRBV7-6 and TRBJ2-7, with no clear D. The V gene lost 1 base and the J gene lost 6 bases, with 13 bases spanning the gap. Germline CDR1 and CDR2: SGHVS and FNYEAQ. This CDR3 has 14 residues. CDR3 in amino acids: CASSLVGPPSEQYF. As DNA, the CDR3 is TGTGCCAGCAGCTTAGTTGGCCCTCCCAGCGAGCAGTACTTC.